What follows are 15 T cell receptor beta chains derived from one specimen sequenced in a study of CD8 T cells in ankylosing spondylitis. TCRdb reanalysed the 5' RACE reads using MiXCR and keeps one entry per CDR3 protein. The sample has just over 150,000 distinct CDR3 sequences; 18% are singletons. Sequencing was carried out using blood, either unsorted or a sorted T cell fraction (not recorded which). The source is a male donor with ankylosing spondylitis or in good health (not recorded which).

This clonotype was seen at least ten times. V gene TRBV20-1 combines with J gene TRBJ2-1; 7 bases are a match to TRBD2. This CDR3 is built from 15 residues. Trimming at V came to 0 bases and at J to 5 bases, leaving 7 bases not matched to a gene. Germline lookup yields CDR1 DFQATT and CDR2 SNEGSKA (reference sequence). CDR3 loop: CSARDWASGNNEQFF. CDR3 nucleotide sequence: TGCAGTGCTAGAGATTGGGCTAGCGGTAACAATGAGCAGTTCTTC.

This chain links TRBV10-3 with TRBJ1-2; no firm D call. The V gene's germline CDR1 is ENHRY and CDR2 SYGVKD. This CDR3 is built from 14 residues. V gave up 3 bases and J gave up 7 bases, with 15 bases separating them. CDR3 nucleotides: TGTGCCATCAGTGACTCCCCCGGCAGCTCTGGCTACACCTTC. This gives the protein CAISDSPGSSGYTF.

This clonotype was picked up many times. The chain combines TRBV5-1 with TRBJ1-2; TRBD1 might be the D (6 bases). Deletions cut 1 base from V and 5 bases from J, with 12 bases between. Germline CDR1 and CDR2: SGHRS and YFSETQ. The CDR3 has 14 amino acids. CDR3 coding DNA: TGCGCCAGCAGCTTGATGTCAGGGGTATATGGCTACACCTTC. Its translation is CASSLMSGVYGYTF.

Details on this clonotype: A read error may be the cause here, since a much bigger clone is one base away. Written as DNA, the CDR3 is TGCGCCAGCAGTGAGTCGGAAAATTACTACGAGCAGTACTTC. It codes for CASSESENYYEQYF. This chain joins TRBV10-2 and TRBJ2-7, with D hard to call. This CDR3 spans 14 amino acids. The germline V gene encodes CDR1 WSHSY and CDR2 SAAADI. Trimming stripped 0 bases from V and 3 bases from J, with 9 bases between.

The chain is built from TRBV27 and TRBJ1-5; no definite D call. The germline gives CDR1 MNHEY, CDR2 SMNVEV (reference sequence). The germline V and J ends were trimmed by 2 bases and 0 bases, with 8 bases remaining between them. The CDR3 spans 15 residues. DNA for the CDR3: TGTGCCAGCAGTTTAAGGCCAGGTAGCAATCAGCCCCAGCATTTT. It codes for CASSLRPGSNQPQHF.

In its sample, this clonotype was seen many times. The rearrangement joins TRBV6-1 to TRBJ1-4; D unclear. This CDR3 has 16 residues. CDR1 MNHNS and CDR2 SASEGT come from the germline V gene. Trimming stripped 7 bases from V and 2 bases from J, with 17 bases between. The CDR3 nucleotides are TGTGCCAGCACCACGCCTCCGGGCGCCACTAATGAAAAACTGTTTTTT. Protein: CASTTPPGATNEKLFF.

This clonotype was seen many times. The chain employs TRBV5-1 and TRBJ2-4, with D possibly matching TRBD2 (6 bases). The ends were cut back, 3 bases at V and 0 bases at J, with 13 bases in the middle. The CDR3 has 16 amino acids. Looked up from germline, CDR1 is SGHRS and CDR2 is YFSETQ. CDR3 amino acids: CASSWGENLAKNIQYF. In nucleotides, the CDR3 is TGCGCCAGCAGCTGGGGGGAGAACCTAGCCAAAAACATTCAGTACTTC.

This clonotype was detected ten times or more. This sequence joins TRBV5-1 and TRBJ1-1; TRBD1 aligns across 7 bases. Germline values: CDR1 SGHRS, CDR2 YFSETQ. V shed 4 bases, J shed 3 bases, and the junction held 9 bases outside the gene matches. The CDR3 extends over 15 amino acids. The CDR3 region has the DNA TGCGCCAGCAGCACAGAGGACACAGGGGACACTGAAGCTTTCTTT. Its protein is CASSTEDTGDTEAFF.

This clonotype was counted between two and nine times. V is TRBV5-1 and J is TRBJ2-7, with 7 bases aligning to TRBD1. The CDR3 runs 16 residues. CDR1 and CDR2 (germline): SGHRS, YFSETQ. V lost 5 bases, J lost 7 bases, and 18 bases stayed unmatched. This CDR3 reads CASRNYGTAPYAEQYF. The CDR3 DNA is TGCGCCAGCAGGAACTATGGGACAGCCCCTTACGCGGAGCAGTACTTC.

CDR3 DNA: TGCGCCAGCGCCAAACCGGGACTAGCTTTGGAGACCCAGTACTTC. It specifies CASAKPGLALETQYF. This rearrangement joins TRBV5-1 to TRBJ2-5; 9 bases agree with TRBD2. The germline gives CDR1 SGHRS, CDR2 YFSETQ. The CDR3 extends over 15 amino acids. Trimming at V came to 7 bases and at J to 5 bases, leaving 12 bases not matched to a gene.

The sample holds many counts of this clonotype. The chain has TRBV5-1 and TRBJ2-7, with D perhaps matching TRBD1 or TRBD2 (5 bases each). The germline V gene has CDR1 SGHRS and CDR2 YFSETQ. The CDR3 has 13 residues. The V gene lost 5 bases and the J gene lost 3 bases, with 12 bases spanning the gap. The CDR3 region has the DNA TGCGCCAGCAGAGGGACGGGTTTCTACGAGCAGTACTTC. Translation: CASRGTGFYEQYF.

Ten or more counts support this clonotype. The chain uses TRBV20-1 and TRBJ1-2; D gene ambiguous. CDR1 and CDR2 (germline): DFQATT, SNEGSKA (reference sequence). V was pared by 3 bases and J by 2 bases, with 16 bases between. The CDR3 covers 15 residues. CDR3 bases: TGCAGTGCTAGTTTGGGATATGTAGGGAACTATGGCTACACCTTC. Its protein product is CSASLGYVGNYGYTF.

In this sample, this clonotype turned up a few times. The chain joins TRBV29-1 to TRBJ1-1; TRBD1 aligns across 11 bases. CDR3 length: 17 residues. Losses at the gene ends were 4 bases for V and 4 bases for J; bases not matched to a gene: 14. CDR1 and CDR2 from the germline V gene are SQVTM and ANQGSEA. The CDR3 reads CSVGLGQGAFLVTEAFF. DNA for the CDR3: TGCAGCGTTGGGCTAGGACAGGGGGCGTTTTTAGTCACTGAAGCTTTCTTT. Combining the CDR3 with reference TRBV29-1 and TRBJ1-1 gives the whole variable domain SAVISQKPSRDICQRGTSLTIQCQVDSQVTMMFWYRQQPGQSLTLIATANQGSEATYESGFVIDKFPISRPNLTFSTLTVSNMSPEDSSIYLCSVGLGQGAFLVTEAFFGQGTRLTVV.

V and J are TRBV7-3 and TRBJ2-1, with 7 bases lining up with TRBD2. The CDR3 runs 14 residues. The germline V gene has CDR1 SGHTA and CDR2 FQGTGA. With V trimmed by 2 bases and J by 4 bases, 2 bases remained unmatched. CDR3 region: CASSLAGEYNEQFF. DNA of the CDR3: TGTGCCAGCAGCTTAGCGGGAGAGTACAATGAGCAGTTCTTC.

This rearrangement joins TRBV5-1 to TRBJ2-3, with D perhaps matching TRBD1 (7 bases). The CDR3 extends over 15 amino acids. Germline loops: CDR1 SGHRS, CDR2 YFSETQ. V was trimmed by 7 bases and J by 5 bases, leaving 20 bases between them. CDR3 in amino acids: CASGGGAEVGDTQYF. The DNA for the CDR3 is TGCGCCAGCGGAGGGGGCGCGGAAGTGGGAGATACGCAGTATTTT.